Described below is a single T cell receptor beta chain sequence and its context. This clone's antigen is unknown. No much larger clonotype is one base removed from it; base qualities were not supplied. The time point label here, explained by the study, means: about 28 days (+/-7) after the second vaccine dose. AZD1222 recipients given second doses at about 4 weeks or at about 12 weeks were pooled, since spike-specific TCR depth and breadth were not found to differ between the two schedules. Vaccinee samples came from UK trials COV001 and COV002, including a single-blind randomized controlled phase 2/3 trial of AZD1222 (ChAdOx1 nCoV-19) in healthy adults. Trial participant PBMC samples were collected at day 0 and day 28 after the second dose for TCRbeta chain sequencing. This sample stems from a study of T cell responses to AZD1222 COVID-19 vaccine (dated by TCRdb to the early 2020s). Background for the entire study: TCR sequencing was performed for 230 to 250 trial participants, of whom about 200 were given two doses of AZD1222 and around 25 were given two doses of MenACWY control vaccine. Trial participants were enrolled by age into 18-55, 56-69 and 70-plus year subgroups, with around 150, 28 and 57 TCR-sequenced participants respectively. What the study reported, not specific to this receptor: Conclusions about previously exposed vaccinees are limited, since just five or six AZD1222 recipients were seropositive for SARS-CoV-2 at baseline. CD4 TCRs associated with the vaccine covered the entire spike protein, and the dominant responses were in regions 160-218 and 743-854. Epitopes outside the regions mutated in the B.1.351 and B.1.1.7 variants were reportedly recognized by nearly half of the unique spike-specific TCRs. Most participants were white British and females outnumbered males, and the authors suggested that clonal diversity may have been underestimated. In the small 56-69-year group, the increase in depth fell short of significance, most likely because of low power. No day 14 peak-response samples were available, so repertoires were characterized only after the peak T cell response. After two AZD1222 doses, spike-specific TCR breadth and depth were significantly higher than at day 0 and than in MenACWY recipients.

The CDR3 regions of human TCRbeta chains were subjected to immunosequencing. The study's processing was this. TCRs in the repertoires were matched against a reference library of SARS-CoV-2-specific TCRs that had been generated with the MIRA antigen-specificity platform. Breadth meant the fraction of unique TCRs that were SARS-CoV-2-associated, whereas depth meant the fraction of total T cells that were SARS-CoV-2-associated. Each spike-specific TCR was assigned to its reactive spike region and to a CD4 or CD8 class using the MIRA data. Log10-transformed breadth and depth values were compared by one-way ANOVA with Sidak's multiple comparisons tests. TCRdb carries this immuneACCESS record with in-frame sequences only. Its versions omit some clonotypes, under half of them owing to an unresolved V gene in the studies checked, with the rest unexplained. The D gene and trimming were derived from the DNA, and the V and J assignments and clone size from that table. This sample gives some 110,000 clones in total; 89% of them show up just once. 40% to 55% of the sample belongs to the ten largest clones.

CDR1 and CDR2 were assigned from the germline V gene (reference sequence) as MNHEY and SMNVEV. V is cut back by 2 bases and J by 3 bases, with 8 bases in the junction unmatched. Reading from cysteine to phenylalanine, the CDR3 counts 16 amino acids. Kept here is only the CDR3 DNA, which spans 48 bases and is read in frame from base 1. This sample comprised peripheral blood, obtained 28 days after the second AZD1222 dose. The source is an adult who received the AZD1222 COVID-19 vaccine. The sequence is built from TRBV27 and TRBJ2-7, and TRBD1 matches 9 of the central bases. The CDR3 in this case is CASSLGQGTAIYEQYF. The nucleotide sequence reads as follows: TGTGCCAGCAGTTTAGGACAGGGGACGGCGATCTACGAGCAGTACTTC.